This paragraph reports one T cell receptor (beta chain). The assay was immunoSEQ multiplex PCR, and TCRdb's table has in-frame clones only and misses some. The sample has around 28,000 clones; 90% are singletons. Treatment here: preoperative locoregional IRX-2 cytokine immunotherapy. Samples came from a phase Ib trial of preoperative locoregional IRX-2 cytokine immunotherapy. The data were obtained in a study of preoperative IRX-2 immunotherapy in early breast cancer. This CDR3 contains 16 residues. Germline assignment: CDR1 LGHNA and CDR2 YSLEER. J lost 8 bases, V lost 0 bases, and 7 bases had no gene match.

The chain recombines TRBV4-3 with TRBJ2-2; 9 nucleotides agree with TRBD1. The source of this sequence is a human donor with breast cancer. The sample was acquired from a patient treated with IRX-2 immunotherapy. The CDR3 spells CASSQEQGAVLGELFF. The CDR3 DNA reads TGCGCCAGCAGCCAAGAACAGGGGGCGGTTTTAGGGGAGCTGTTTTTT.